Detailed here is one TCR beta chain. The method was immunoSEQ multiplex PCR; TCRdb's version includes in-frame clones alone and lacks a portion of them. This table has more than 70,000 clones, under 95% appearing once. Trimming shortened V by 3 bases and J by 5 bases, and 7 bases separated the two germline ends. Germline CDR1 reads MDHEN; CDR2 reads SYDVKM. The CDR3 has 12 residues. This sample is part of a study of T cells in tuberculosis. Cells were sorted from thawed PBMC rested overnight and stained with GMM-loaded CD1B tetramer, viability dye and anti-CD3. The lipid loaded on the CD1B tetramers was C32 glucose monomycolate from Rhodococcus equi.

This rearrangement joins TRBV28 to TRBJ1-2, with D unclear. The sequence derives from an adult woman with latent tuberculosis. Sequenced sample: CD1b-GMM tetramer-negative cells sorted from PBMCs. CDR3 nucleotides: TGTGCCAGCAGTTTCCCAGATTATGGCTACACCTTC. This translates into CASSFPDYGYTF.